What follows is one T cell receptor beta chain and its context. This entry comes from a study of shared T cell receptors in the human thymus. Some clones are missing from TCRdb's copy, which holds only in-frame ones; the method was immunoSEQ multiplex PCR. The sample includes roughly 700,000 clones, roughly 90% of them seen just once. The germline gives CDR1 GTSNPN, CDR2 SVGIG (reference sequence). The CDR3 is made up of 15 amino acids. V lost 1 base, J lost 2 bases, and 15 bases lay in between. The same sample was also studied in work on human thymus T cells. That report notes: Immunologically healthy infants in Finland undergoing congenital heart defect surgery were the donors. In unrelated individuals, thymic repertoires overlapped highly, according to related research.

The sequence was obtained from a boy under two years old with a congenital heart defect. The sequencing sample was made of thymocytes. This chain uses TRBV30 with TRBJ2-7; D gene unclear. The CDR3: CAWSDRRGMAYEQYF. CDR3 bases: TGTGCCTGGAGTGACCGTAGAGGAATGGCCTACGAGCAGTACTTC.